Listed below are T cell receptor beta chains from one sample, sequenced in a study of blood T cell repertoires in COVID-19. This table comes from immunoSEQ multiplex PCR, and its TCRdb copy is limited to in-frame clones, with some not included. The data hold fewer than 70,000 clones, with 78% observed a single time. Sequencing input: peripheral blood. These receptors all stem from a human donor in a cohort sampled during active COVID-19. The conserved cysteine and the conserved F or W are not part of the CDR3 here. D genes are given only for firm matches.

.,TRBV7-9,TRBJ1-1,ASSSTGFRAF
TRBD1,TRBV10-2,TRBJ2-7,ASSVGGIIYEQY
.,TRBV18,TRBJ1-2,ASSPSTADLFYGYT
.,TRBV18,TRBJ1-2,ASSPPGHLNYGYT
TRBD1,TRBV5-1,TRBJ2-7,ASSPMTGGVYEQY
TRBD2,TRBV28,TRBJ2-7,ASSLSGSGGVYEQY
.,TRBV12-3/TRBV12-4,TRBJ2-7,ASSSAGRPY
TRBD1,TRBV10-3,TRBJ1-2,AISPGTGDGYT
TRBD1,TRBV5-6,TRBJ2-6,ASSRDRGPMGANVLT
TRBD1,TRBV7-9,TRBJ1-4,ASSFIQGPPEKLF
.,TRBV3-1/TRBV3-2,TRBJ1-3,ASSRQQGSGNTIY
.,TRBV7-8,TRBJ2-7,ASSLGRDMLYEQY
TRBD1,TRBV7-2,TRBJ1-2,ASRRGQGANYGYT
TRBD1,TRBV24-1,TRBJ1-5,ATSARDRGGNQPQH
TRBD1,TRBV30,TRBJ2-7,AWSYRTGTGTYEQY
TRBD2,TRBV10-3,TRBJ2-7,AIGLTSGVSYEQY
.,TRBV2,TRBJ2-7,ASTTDRQTYEQY
.,TRBV2,TRBJ2-7,ASSGRTAYEQY
.,TRBV6-5,TRBJ1-2,ASSYSGRGNYGYT
.,TRBV5-6,TRBJ1-2,ASSLELARANYGYT
.,TRBV4-3,TRBJ1-1,ASSQDQGKNTEAF
TRBD1,TRBV6-6,TRBJ2-7,ASSVRDRGYEQY
TRBD1,TRBV6-5,TRBJ1-1,ASSYPTGGGNTEAF
.,TRBV6-2/TRBV6-3,TRBJ2-7,ASSQGNEQY
.,TRBV28,TRBJ1-1,ASSRYIDRLDKAF
.,TRBV7-9,TRBJ1-5,ASSLSGDQPQH
TRBD1,TRBV5-8,TRBJ1-5,ASSRLVVGTGGNQPQH
TRBD1,TRBV18,TRBJ1-3,ASSPRDRGSGNTIY
.,TRBV28,TRBJ1-2,ASSLGGERGYT
.,TRBV5-1,TRBJ1-2,ASSFELGLRGYT
.,TRBV7-2,TRBJ2-1,ASSNHLGAINEQF
TRBD1,TRBV4-1,TRBJ1-5,ASSQDPPAGGSNQPQH
TRBD1,TRBV18,TRBJ1-1,ASSLHTGDTEAF
TRBD2,TRBV27,TRBJ2-5,ASSPRGREWETQY
TRBD2,TRBV3-1/TRBV3-2,TRBJ2-7,ASSPPRGRPGYEQY
.,TRBV5-1,TRBJ1-5,ASSLGGGSFSNQPQH
TRBD1,TRBV18,TRBJ1-2,ASSRGQVYGYT
TRBD1,TRBV5-1,TRBJ1-1,ASSWGTEGTEAF
.,TRBV6-1,TRBJ1-6,ASSEQGHSYNSPLH
.,TRBV6-6,TRBJ1-1,ASRFPPNTEAF
TRBD1,TRBV6-6,TRBJ1-5,ASSGQGVQPQH
.,TRBV6-6,TRBJ2-7,ASSHRTIPYEQY